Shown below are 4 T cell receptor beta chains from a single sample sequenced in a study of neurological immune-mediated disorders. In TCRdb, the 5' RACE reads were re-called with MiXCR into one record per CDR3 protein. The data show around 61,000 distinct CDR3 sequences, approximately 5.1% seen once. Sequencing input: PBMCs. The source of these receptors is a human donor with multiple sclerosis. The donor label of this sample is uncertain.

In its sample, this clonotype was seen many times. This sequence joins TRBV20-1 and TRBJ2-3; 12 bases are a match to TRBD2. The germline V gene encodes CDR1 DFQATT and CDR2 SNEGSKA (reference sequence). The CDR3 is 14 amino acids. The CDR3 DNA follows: TGCAGCGCCCCACTAGCGGGGGGCGCAGATACGCAGTATTTT. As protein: CSAPLAGGADTQYF.

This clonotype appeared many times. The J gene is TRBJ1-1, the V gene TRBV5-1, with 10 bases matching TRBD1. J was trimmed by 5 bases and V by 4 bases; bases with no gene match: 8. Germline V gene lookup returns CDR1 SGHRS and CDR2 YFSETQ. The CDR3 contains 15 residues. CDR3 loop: CASSGLTGGATEAFF. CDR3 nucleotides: TGCGCCAGCAGCGGCCTGACAGGGGGCGCGACTGAAGCTTTCTTT.

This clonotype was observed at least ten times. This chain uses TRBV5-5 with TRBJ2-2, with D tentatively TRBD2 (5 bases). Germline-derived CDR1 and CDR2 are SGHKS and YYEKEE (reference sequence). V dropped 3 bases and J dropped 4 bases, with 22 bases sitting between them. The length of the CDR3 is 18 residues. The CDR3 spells CASSSPSGWRAFTGELFF. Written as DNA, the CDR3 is TGTGCCAGCAGCTCCCCTTCTGGGTGGCGGGCCTTCACCGGGGAGCTGTTTTTT. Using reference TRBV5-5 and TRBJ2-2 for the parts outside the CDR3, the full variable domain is DAGVTQSPTHLIKTRGQQVTLRCSPISGHKSVSWYQQVLGQGPQFIFQYYEKEERGRGNFPDRFSARQFPNYSSELNVNALLLGDSALYLCASSSPSGWRAFTGELFFGEGSRLTVL.

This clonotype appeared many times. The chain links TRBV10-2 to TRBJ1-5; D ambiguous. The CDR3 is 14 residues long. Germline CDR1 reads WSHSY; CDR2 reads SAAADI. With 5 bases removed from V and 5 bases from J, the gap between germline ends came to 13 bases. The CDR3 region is CASSIRVGDQPQHF. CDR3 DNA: TGCGCCAGCAGTATAAGGGTCGGGGATCAGCCCCAGCATTTT.